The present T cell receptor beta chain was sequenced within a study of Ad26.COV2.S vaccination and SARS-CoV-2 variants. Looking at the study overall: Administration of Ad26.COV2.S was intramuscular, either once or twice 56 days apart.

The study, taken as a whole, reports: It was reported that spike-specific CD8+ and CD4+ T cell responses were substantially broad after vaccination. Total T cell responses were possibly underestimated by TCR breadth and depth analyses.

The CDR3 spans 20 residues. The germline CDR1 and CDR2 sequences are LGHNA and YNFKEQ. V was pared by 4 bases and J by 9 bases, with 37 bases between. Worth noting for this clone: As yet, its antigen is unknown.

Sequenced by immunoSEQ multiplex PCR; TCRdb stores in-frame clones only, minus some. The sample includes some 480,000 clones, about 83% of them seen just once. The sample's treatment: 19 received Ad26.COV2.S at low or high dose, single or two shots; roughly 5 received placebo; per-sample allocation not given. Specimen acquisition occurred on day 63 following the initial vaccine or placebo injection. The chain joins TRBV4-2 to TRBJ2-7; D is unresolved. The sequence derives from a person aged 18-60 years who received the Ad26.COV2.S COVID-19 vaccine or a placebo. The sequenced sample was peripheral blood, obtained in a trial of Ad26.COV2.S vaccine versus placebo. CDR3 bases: TGTGCCAGCAGCCTCCAGGCCCAAACCGACCCTACGAGCATTAGGTTTGGGCAGTACTTC. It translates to CASSLQAQTDPTSIRFGQYF.